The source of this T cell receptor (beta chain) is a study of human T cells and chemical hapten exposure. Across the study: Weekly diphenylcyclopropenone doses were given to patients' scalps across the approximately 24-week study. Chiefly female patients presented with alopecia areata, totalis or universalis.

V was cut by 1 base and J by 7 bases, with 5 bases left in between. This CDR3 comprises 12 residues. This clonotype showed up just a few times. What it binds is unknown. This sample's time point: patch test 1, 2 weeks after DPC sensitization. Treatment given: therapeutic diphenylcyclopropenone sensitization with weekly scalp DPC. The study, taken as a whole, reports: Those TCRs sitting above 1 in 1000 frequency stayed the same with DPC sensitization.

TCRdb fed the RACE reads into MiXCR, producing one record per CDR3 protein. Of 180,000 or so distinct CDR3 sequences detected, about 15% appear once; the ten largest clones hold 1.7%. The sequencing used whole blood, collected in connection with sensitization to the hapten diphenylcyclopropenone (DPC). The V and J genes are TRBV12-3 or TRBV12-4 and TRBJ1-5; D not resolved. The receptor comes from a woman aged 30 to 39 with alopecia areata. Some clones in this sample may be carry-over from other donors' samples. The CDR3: CASSLDVQPQHF. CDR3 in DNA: TGTGCCAGCAGTTTAGATGTACAGCCCCAGCATTTT.